These 21 T cell receptor beta chains share one sample of origin, sequenced in a study of PD-1 blockade in mismatch repair-deficient tumors. Sequencing was performed with immunoSEQ multiplex PCR; in TCRdb, only in-frame clones are kept and a portion is missing. The sample holds tens of thousands of clones; 80% to 90% are singletons and the top ten take about 6%. Sequencing was performed on peripheral blood, taken 44 weeks after starting pembrolizumab. These TCRs come from an adult with mismatch repair-deficient cancer.

V gene TRBV5-8 combines with J gene TRBJ1-6; a possible D gene is TRBD1 (5 bases). The germline gives CDR1 SGHTS, CDR2 YDEGEE. The V end lost 10 bases, the J end lost 0 bases, and 11 bases lay between the germline ends. The CDR3 contains 14 residues. The CDR3 sequence: CAGGQSSYNSPLHF. For the CDR3, the DNA is TGTGCCGGGGGTCAAAGCTCCTATAATTCACCCCTCCACTTT.

The chain carries TRBV7-2 and TRBJ2-1, with 7 bases fitting TRBD2. The germline V gene has CDR1 SGHTA and CDR2 FQGNSA. Germline trimming cut 2 bases from V and 0 bases from J; bases unmatched to any gene: 1. CDR3 length: 15 amino acids. The CDR3 nucleotides read TGTGCCAGCAGCTTATCGGGGGGCTCCTACAATGAGCAGTTCTTC. Translation gives CASSLSGGSYNEQFF.

This chain links TRBV6-1 with TRBJ1-5; 7 bases are shared with TRBD1. With V trimmed by 2 bases and J by 4 bases, 2 bases remained unmatched. Germline CDR1 and CDR2: MNHNS and SASEGT. The CDR3 consists of 14 residues. CDR3: CASSEQGGNQPQHF. CDR3 DNA: TGTGCCAGCAGTGAACAGGGGGGAAATCAGCCCCAGCATTTT.

The chain has TRBV10-3 and TRBJ1-5, with D tentatively TRBD1 (6 bases). Trimming cost V 9 bases and J 5 bases, with 17 bases left between them. CDR1 and CDR2 (germline): ENHRY, SYGVKD. CDR3 length: 14 residues. CDR3 nucleotide sequence: TGTGCCATGTGGGGAGGGGGGGCGGATCAGCCCCAGCATTTT. It is translated as CAMWGGGADQPQHF.

In nucleotides, the CDR3 is TGTGCCACCAGCAGAGGGCACCGCTCTGGAAACACCATATATTTT. Protein: CATSRGHRSGNTIYF. The rearrangement links TRBV15 to TRBJ1-3, with no clear D. V gave up 1 base and J gave up 0 bases, with 7 bases separating them. Germline lookup yields CDR1 LNHNV and CDR2 YYDKDF (reference sequence). The CDR3 is 15 residues long.

This clone was picked up one time. The chain is built from TRBV7-9 and TRBJ1-1; no clear D. The V gene lost 5 bases and the J gene lost 7 bases, with 11 bases spanning the gap. This CDR3 contains 12 residues. The germline gives CDR1 SEHNR, CDR2 FQNEAQ (reference sequence). CDR3 DNA: TGTGCCAGCAGCCAATTTGGTGGTGAAGCTTTCTTT. Its translation: CASSQFGGEAFF. The entire variable domain, with the rest obtained from reference TRBV7-9 and TRBJ1-1, is as follows: DTGVSQNPRHKITKRGQNVTFRCDPISEHNRLYWYRQTLGQGPEFLTYFQNEAQLEKSRLLSDRFSAERPKGSFSTLEIQRTEQGDSAMYLCASSQFGGEAFFGQGTRLTVV.

The chain couples TRBV6-4 to TRBJ2-7; 8 bases align to TRBD1. Germline CDR1 and CDR2: MRHNA and SNTAGT. The CDR3 has 15 residues. Trimming cost V 5 bases and J 4 bases; bases outside gene matches: 10. CDR3 in amino acids: CASSLNQGAGYEQYF. In nucleotides, the CDR3 is TGTGCCAGCAGTCTGAACCAGGGGGCAGGTTACGAGCAGTACTTC.

The chain carries TRBV11-2 and TRBJ2-2; 8 bases align to TRBD2. Germline V gene sequence: CDR1 SGHAT, CDR2 FQNNGV. There are 16 residues in the CDR3. The junction had 8 bases not matched to a gene; V was cut back by 6 bases and J by 2 bases. The CDR3 spells CASRLRTSGNTGELFF. The CDR3 DNA follows: TGTGCCAGCAGGTTGAGAACTAGCGGAAACACCGGGGAGCTGTTTTTT.

The genes are TRBV28 and TRBJ2-2, with 11 positions matching TRBD2. The trim removed 8 bases at V and 7 bases at J, leaving 6 bases unmatched. CDR1 and CDR2 from the germline V gene are MDHEN and SYDVKM. The CDR3 is 14 residues long. CDR3 loop: CASLVAGGYGELFF. The CDR3 coding sequence is TGTGCCAGCCTCGTAGCGGGAGGGTACGGGGAGCTGTTTTTT.

This chain uses TRBV7-6 with TRBJ2-7; D is possibly TRBD1 (6 bases). The V end was cut by 5 bases, the J end by 2 bases, with 13 bases between. This CDR3 is 14 amino acids long. CDR1 SGHVS and CDR2 FNYEAQ come from the germline V gene. As DNA, the CDR3 is TGTGCCAGCAGCCCGTCTTCAGGGGCCTACGAGCAGTACTTC. The encoded protein is CASSPSSGAYEQYF.

This chain connects TRBV6-1 to TRBJ1-2; 9 bases fit TRBD1. This CDR3 comprises 14 residues. The junction had 7 bases not matched to a gene; V was cut back by 7 bases and J by 4 bases. Germline CDR1 is MNHNS and CDR2 is SASEGT. The CDR3 loop reads CASNKAGQGYGYTF. DNA for the CDR3: TGTGCCAGCAATAAGGCGGGACAGGGCTATGGCTACACCTTC.

The chain uses TRBV7-8 and TRBJ2-7, with TRBD1 matching 7 bases. V shed 5 bases, J shed 6 bases, and the junction held 16 bases outside the gene matches. Germline V gene data show CDR1 as SGHVS and CDR2 as FQNEAQ. This CDR3 region has 16 residues. The CDR3 DNA reads TGTGCCAGCAGCGCCTGGACGACAGGGATAAGGTTCGAGCAGTACTTC. Translating gives CASSAWTTGIRFEQYF.

This CDR3 reads CASRLAGGSLEQYF. The CDR3 DNA follows: TGTGCCAGCAGGTTAGCGGGAGGTTCTTTGGAGCAGTACTTC. The V call is TRBV6-5, the J call TRBJ2-7; 10 bases are a match to TRBD2. In germline, CDR1 is MNHEY, CDR2 SVGAGI. The V segment lost 6 bases and the J segment 7 bases; nucleotides outside the gene matches: 9. The CDR3 is 14 residues long.

The chain couples TRBV27 to TRBJ2-2, with D possibly called TRBD1 or TRBD2 (5 bases each). The CDR3 spans 15 residues. Per germline, CDR1 MNHEY and CDR2 SMNVEV (reference sequence). V was clipped by 0 bases and J by 3 bases, with 8 bases between them. The CDR3 region has the DNA TGTGCCAGCAGTTTATCGGGGGTCGACACCGGGGAGCTGTTTTTT. Translation: CASSLSGVDTGELFF.

This chain uses TRBV4-2 with TRBJ1-2; D remains ambiguous. CDR1 is LGHNA and CDR2 is YNFKEQ in the germline V gene. The V gene lost 0 bases and the J gene lost 8 bases, with 4 bases spanning the gap. The CDR3 consists of 11 residues. CDR3 bases: TGTGCCAGCAGCCAAGAGGGCGGCTACACCTTC. This translates into CASSQEGGYTF.

The J gene is TRBJ2-7, the V gene TRBV28; 8 positions match TRBD2. Germline loops: CDR1 MDHEN, CDR2 SYDVKM. The CDR3 runs to 16 residues. V dropped 3 bases and J dropped 0; count of bases not matched to a gene: 7. CDR3 residues: CASSFLLAELSYEQYF. The CDR3 region has the DNA TGTGCCAGCAGTTTTCTACTAGCGGAGCTCTCCTACGAGCAGTACTTC. The whole variable domain, filled in from reference TRBV28 and TRBJ2-7, reads DVKVTQSSRYLVKRTGEKVFLECVQDMDHENMFWYRQDPGLGLRLIYFSYDVKMKEKGDIPEGYSVSREKKERFSLILESASTNQTSMYLCASSFLLAELSYEQYFGPGTRLTVT.

The rearrangement links TRBV7-2 to TRBJ2-1; D is unclear. The germline V gene has CDR1 SGHTA and CDR2 FQGNSA. Trimming left V 1 base short and J 4 bases short, with 5 bases between. The CDR3 runs 13 residues. DNA for the CDR3: TGTGCCAGCAGCTTAGGGCGGTACAATGAGCAGTTCTTC. This codes for CASSLGRYNEQFF.

The chain links TRBV9 to TRBJ1-3, with D possibly matching TRBD1 (6 bases). Germline CDR1 SGDLS, CDR2 YYNGEE. The CDR3 covers 13 residues. V was clipped by 7 bases and J by 3 bases, with 11 bases between them. In DNA form, the CDR3 reads TGTGCCAGCGCAGGGGCCCGTGGAAACACCATATATTTT. Amino acids: CASAGARGNTIYF.

The chain carries TRBV19 and TRBJ2-1; D perhaps matches TRBD1 (5 bases). V was pared by 1 base and J by 6 bases, with 10 bases between. Germline V gives CDR1 LNHDA, CDR2 SQIVND (reference sequence). The CDR3 is made up of 14 amino acids. In nucleotides, the CDR3 is TGTGCCAGTAGTATAGGGGGCCACTCCAATGAGCAGTTCTTC. It specifies CASSIGGHSNEQFF.

J is TRBJ1-1 and V is TRBV6-5; no definite D call. The CDR3 consists of 11 residues. The ends were cut back, 5 bases at V and 8 bases at J, with 9 bases in the middle. The germline V gene encodes CDR1 MNHEY and CDR2 SVGAGI. The CDR3 coding sequence is TGTGCCAGCAGTGGAAAGGGCGAAGCTTTCTTT. Amino acids: CASSGKGEAFF.

V gene TRBV4-3 combines with J gene TRBJ1-1; unclear D gene. This CDR3 is built from 14 residues. Germline loops: CDR1 LGHNA, CDR2 YSLEER. Trimming took off 0 bases at V and 1 base at J, with 6 bases between the two ends. Written as DNA, the CDR3 is TGCGCCAGCAGCCAAGAGTTTAGGAACACTGAAGCTTTCTTT. The encoded protein is CASSQEFRNTEAFF.